The 6 T cell receptor beta chains listed next were all sequenced from one sample in a study of blood T cell repertoires in COVID-19. TCRdb's table, derived via immunoSEQ multiplex PCR, lists solely in-frame clones and lacks some. The sample records about 21,000 clones, about 78% being singletons. The sample was peripheral blood. These receptors came from a man aged 55 to 70 with active COVID-19.

The table lists this clone with a count of one. V is TRBV2 and J is TRBJ1-2, with a possible D match to TRBD1 (6 bases). The germline CDR1 and CDR2 sequences are SNHLY and FYNNEI. V lost 6 bases, J lost 8 bases, and 16 bases lay in between. This CDR3 has 13 amino acids. The CDR3 bases are TGTGCCAGCAGCGGGGACAAGTCAAGCGGCTACACCTTC. It specifies CASSGDKSSGYTF. Looking up the rest from reference TRBV2 and TRBJ1-2 gives the full variable domain: EPEVTQTPSHQVTQMGQEVILRCVPISNHLYFYWYRQILGQKVEFLVSFYNNEISEKSEIFDDQFSVERPDGSNFTLKIRSTKLEDSAMYFCASSGDKSSGYTFGSGTRLTVV.

This sequence joins TRBV6-5 and TRBJ2-3; D is ambiguous. From germline, CDR1 is MNHEY and CDR2 SVGAGI. This CDR3 region has 13 residues. V gave up 7 bases and J gave up 6 bases, with 14 bases separating them. The CDR3 bases are TGTGCCAGCACCGGCCTTGCGGCGGATACGCAGTATTTT. The encoded protein is CASTGLAADTQYF.

Only a few counts were recorded for this clone. The chain links TRBV14 to TRBJ2-3; maybe TRBD2 (5 bases). Trimming cost V 3 bases and J 5 bases, with 12 bases left between them. CDR1 and CDR2 from the germline V gene are SGHDN and FVKESK. The CDR3 totals 14 residues. The CDR3 sequence is CASSHWTRKDTQYF. In nucleotides, the CDR3 is TGTGCCAGCAGCCACTGGACTCGTAAAGATACGCAGTATTTT.

The chain uses TRBV7-2 and TRBJ2-7; possible D gene TRBD1, 5 bases. CDR1 is SGHTA, CDR2 FQGNSA, per germline. This CDR3 comprises 13 residues. The V gene lost 3 bases and the J gene lost 2 bases, with 8 bases spanning the gap. In DNA, the CDR3 is TGTGCCAGCAGCTTCGCCAGGGCCTACGAGCAGTACTTC. Its translation is CASSFARAYEQYF. The full variable domain, completed using reference TRBV7-2 and TRBJ2-7, is GAGVSQSPSNKVTEKGKDVELRCDPISGHTALYWYRQSLGQGLEFLIYFQGNSAPDKSGLPSDRFSAERTGGSVSTLTIQRTQQEDSAVYLCASSFARAYEQYFGPGTRLTVT.

The chain recombines TRBV19 with TRBJ2-3, with TRBD2 matching 10 bases. The germline CDR1 and CDR2 sequences are LNHDA and SQIVND (reference sequence). Trimming took 3 bases from V and 6 from J; bases not matched to a gene: 6. This CDR3 is 15 amino acids long. CDR3 DNA: TGTGCCAGTAGTATTTGGCTAGCGGGAGTGGATACGCAGTATTTT. It codes for CASSIWLAGVDTQYF.

In its sample, this clone was seen many times. The chain is built from TRBV18 and TRBJ1-5; 8 nucleotides align to TRBD1. Germline values: CDR1 KGHSH, CDR2 LQKENI. The CDR3 extends over 14 amino acids. Germline trimming cut 5 bases from V and 7 bases from J; bases unmatched to any gene: 7. The CDR3 coding sequence is TGTGCCAGCTCATTGGACAGGGAAGGGCAGCCCCAGCATTTT. This gives the protein CASSLDREGQPQHF.